A selection of T cell receptor beta chains follows, all from one sample in a study of cytomegalovirus exposure and HLA in healthy donors. Generated by immunoSEQ multiplex PCR, the TCRdb table keeps only in-frame clones and is missing some. Of about 180,000 clones in the sample, approximately 78% were seen once. Source material: PBMCs. These receptors all come from a human donor in good health. CDR3s include the opening cysteine and the closing phenylalanine or tryptophan. Each record gives: V gene, J gene, clone size, D gene, CDR3 DNA, CDR3 protein. D genes are given only for firm matches. Some rows mark clone size as missing; the rest say once, few, many or name a class of expanded clone.

TRBV6-4	TRBJ2-1	few	TRBD2	TGTGCCAGCAGTGACGAGCGGGGGGGATACAATGAGCAGTTCTTC	CASSDERGGYNEQFF
TRBV6-6	TRBJ1-5	-	TRBD1	TGTGCCAGCAGTTATCAAGGACAGGAAAATCAGCCCCAGCATTTT	CASSYQGQENQPQHF
TRBV6-5	TRBJ1-6	-	-	TGTGCCACCTCCGGGGAGGGTGCTTCACCCCTCCACTTT	CATSGEGASPLHF
TRBV7-8	TRBJ2-5	few	-	TGTGCCAGCAGCTTCGCGGGACGACAAGAGACCCAGTACTTC	CASSFAGRQETQYF
TRBV9	TRBJ2-3	few	-	TGTGCCAGCAGCGGCGGGACGACGCAGTATTTT	CASSGGTTQYF
TRBV4-3	TRBJ2-5	-	TRBD2	TGCGCCAGCAGCCAAGGTATAGCGGGGTTGCAAGAGACCCAGTACTTC	CASSQGIAGLQETQYF
TRBV2	TRBJ1-5	-	TRBD1	TGTGCCAGCAAAGACCGACAGGGCGCGGGGCTGGGTCAGCCCCAGCATTTT	CASKDRQGAGLGQPQHF
TRBV5-6	TRBJ1-6	-	-	TGTGCCAGCAGCGCCGGGACACCCTATAATTCACCCCTCCACTTT	CASSAGTPYNSPLHF
TRBV2	TRBJ1-5	-	TRBD1	TGTGCCAGCAGCGGACAGGGGGCTATTCAGCCCCAGCATTTT	CASSGQGAIQPQHF
TRBV7-9	TRBJ1-5	few	TRBD1	TGTGCCAGCAGCCCGGGACAGACAAGGGGCCTATATAGCAATCAGCCCCAGCATTTT	CASSPGQTRGLYSNQPQHF
TRBV27	TRBJ2-1	-	TRBD2	TGTGCCAGCAGTCCTTGGACTAGCGGGGGCCTCAGGTACAATGAGCAGTTCTTC	CASSPWTSGGLRYNEQFF
TRBV14	TRBJ1-4	-	-	TGTGCCAGCAGCCCAAGCTTTTCAGGAAAACTGTTTTTT	CASSPSFSGKLFF
TRBV18	TRBJ1-1	-	-	TGTGCCAGCTCACCATCAGGAGCGCGTGTCGGGGAGAACACTGAAGCTTTCTTT	CASSPSGARVGENTEAFF
TRBV7-9	TRBJ1-5	-	-	TGTGCCAGCAGCCCGGGGGGGGGAGGCAATCAGCCCCAGCATTTT	CASSPGGGGNQPQHF
TRBV6-1	TRBJ2-1	-	-	TGTGCCAGCAGTCAGGACTACACCTCCTACAATGAGCAGTTCTTC	CASSQDYTSYNEQFF
TRBV13	TRBJ1-2	-	TRBD1	TGTGCCAGCAGCCCTGGGGGATTTGGGACAGGACCTTTCGGTGGCTACACCTTC	CASSPGGFGTGPFGGYTF
TRBV5-6	TRBJ1-5	-	-	TGTGCCAGCAGCCGGGGGTCCTGGCAGCCCCAGCATTTT	CASSRGSWQPQHF
TRBV6-5	TRBJ1-6	-	-	TGTGCCAGCACCCCCCGGGGGGGTTCACCCCTCCACTTT	CASTPRGGSPLHF
TRBV7-9	TRBJ2-3	-	-	TGTGCCAGCAAGGCGGGATTTGAGGAGTATTTT	CASKAGFEEYF
TRBV19	TRBJ2-7	-	-	TGTGCCAGTACAGGGGATGGCGAGCAGTACTTC	CASTGDGEQYF
TRBV6-5	TRBJ1-3	-	-	TGTGCCAGCTTCGGGACACCACCGGGAAACACCATATATTTT	CASFGTPPGNTIYF
TRBV19	TRBJ2-4	-	-	TGTGCCAGTAGACAGGGTTCGTCTGGAAACATTCAGTACTTC	CASRQGSSGNIQYF
TRBV5-1	TRBJ1-4	-	TRBD1	TGCGCCAGCAGCTTGGGACAGGGAGGTGAAAAACTGTTTTTT	CASSLGQGGEKLFF
TRBV10-3	TRBJ1-2	-	-	TGTGCCATCAGAGACACAAGCTACACCTTC	CAIRDTSYTF
TRBV27	TRBJ2-1	-	-	TGTGCCAGCAGTTTGTTCCAGGGCTCCTACAATGAGCAGTTCTTC	CASSLFQGSYNEQFF
TRBV6-4	TRBJ1-2	-	TRBD1	TGTGCCAGCAGTCCGACTGCACAGGGGATTCTTGGCTACACCTTC	CASSPTAQGILGYTF
TRBV9	TRBJ1-6	-	-	TGTGCCAGCAGCGTAGCTACCGGGGGTAATTCACCCCTCCACTTT	CASSVATGGNSPLHF
TRBV19	TRBJ2-1	-	-	TGTGCCAGTAGTATAATCGGGGAGGAGCTCAATGAGCAGTTCTTC	CASSIIGEELNEQFF
TRBV29-1	TRBJ1-1	-	TRBD1	TGCAGCGCCCAGACAGGGGGTGGGAACACTGAAGCTTTCTTT	CSAQTGGGNTEAFF
TRBV19	TRBJ1-5	-	-	TGTGCCGATGGGGGGGTAAGGCAGAATGATCAGCCCCAGCATTTT	CADGGVRQNDQPQHF
TRBV30	TRBJ1-5	-	-	TGTGCCTGGAGTGTCCAGGGGTCTTTCAATCAGCCCCAGCATTTT	CAWSVQGSFNQPQHF
TRBV7-9	TRBJ2-7	-	-	TGTGCCAGCAGCTTAGTACAGGGCGAGCAGTACTTC	CASSLVQGEQYF
TRBV19	TRBJ2-6	-	-	TGTGCCAGTAGTTCTGGCAGGCCCAGCTCTGGGGCCAACGTCCTGACTTTC	CASSSGRPSSGANVLTF
TRBV2	TRBJ1-5	-	-	TGTGCCAGCAGTGGAACCCGAGGGATAGTAGGCAATCAGCCCCAGCATTTT	CASSGTRGIVGNQPQHF
TRBV4-1	TRBJ1-1	-	-	TGCGCCAGCAGCCAAGATATGGCAGGTCGAGCTGAAGCTTTCTTT	CASSQDMAGRAEAFF
TRBV15	TRBJ2-7	-	-	TGTGCCACCAGCAGAAAGGTCCGGGGCAGGGGTTACGAGCAGTACTTC	CATSRKVRGRGYEQYF
TRBV6-1	TRBJ2-3	-	-	TGTGCCAGCAGTGAATCTCCAGGGAGCACAGATACGCAGTATTTT	CASSESPGSTDTQYF
TRBV14	TRBJ2-7	-	-	TGTGCCAGCAGCCAAGGGGGCCTAGGGTCCCCCTCCTACGAGCAGTACTTC	CASSQGGLGSPSYEQYF
TRBV9	TRBJ2-3	-	-	TGTGCCAGCAGCCCCGGAGGGGGGGCAATAGATACGCAGTATTTT	CASSPGGGAIDTQYF
TRBV11-2	TRBJ1-3	-	-	TGTGCCAGCAGCTTACCTTACGCCCGGGACACCATATATTTT	CASSLPYARDTIYF
TRBV7-3	TRBJ2-2	-	TRBD2	TGTGCCAGCAGCGCGTCCCGACTAGCGGGGGGGCGGGACACCGGGGAGCTGTTTTTT	CASSASRLAGGRDTGELFF
TRBV6-5	TRBJ1-3	-	TRBD1	TGTGCCAGCAGAGTTACTGGGACAGCTGGAAACACCATATATTTT	CASRVTGTAGNTIYF
TRBV4-1	TRBJ1-4	-	-	TGCGCCAGCAGCCAAGAAGGATGGAGGGGTGCCGAAAAACTGTTTTTT	CASSQEGWRGAEKLFF
TRBV6-5	TRBJ2-7	-	-	TGTGCCAGCAGTGACAGGTTTACCTACGAGCAGTACTTC	CASSDRFTYEQYF
TRBV7-9	TRBJ1-5	few	TRBD1	TGTGCCAGCAGCTTAGGGGGACAGGGACGGCAGCCCCAGCATTTT	CASSLGGQGRQPQHF
TRBV4-1	TRBJ2-7	few	TRBD1	TGCGCCAGCAGCCCACAAGCAGGGGGCGACTACGAGCAGTACTTC	CASSPQAGGDYEQYF
TRBV10-3	TRBJ2-3	-	TRBD1	TGTGCCATCAGTGGCGGGACAGGGTACCCAGATACGCAGTATTTT	CAISGGTGYPDTQYF
TRBV15	TRBJ1-1	once	-	TGTGCCACCAGCAAATCGGGACTACTCTTAATGAACACTGAAGCTTTCTTT	CATSKSGLLLMNTEAFF
TRBV2	TRBJ2-7	-	TRBD2	TGTGCCAGCAGTGAAGCTTTGGGACTAGCTTACGAGCAGTACTTC	CASSEALGLAYEQYF